Sequencing of this TCR beta chain was carried out in a study of blood T cell repertoires in COVID-19. CDR3 length: 14 amino acids. Germline lookup yields CDR1 PRHDT and CDR2 FYEKMQ (reference sequence). The V gene lost 3 bases and the J gene lost 3 bases, with 11 bases spanning the gap. Some clones are missing from TCRdb's copy, which holds only in-frame ones; the method was immunoSEQ multiplex PCR. Of about 250,000 clones in the sample, more than 75% were seen once. This receptor was identified in a woman between 45 and 60 years old who had recovered from COVID-19. Sequencing was carried out using PBMCs or T cells enriched from blood (not recorded which). The chain carries TRBV13 and TRBJ2-5, with D tentatively TRBD1 (6 bases). The CDR3 DNA follows: TGTGCCAGCAGCTTTTACAGGGACGAAGAGACCCAGTACTTC. It is translated as CASSFYRDEETQYF.